The 30 T cell receptor beta chains below all came from one sample that was sequenced in a study of human T cells and chemical hapten exposure. TCRdb analysed the RACE reads with MiXCR anew, one entry per CDR3 protein. The sample carries roughly 45,000 distinct CDR3 sequences, around 9.3% recorded once. The time point denotes: patch test 1, 2 weeks after DPC sensitization. The treatment was: therapeutic diphenylcyclopropenone sensitization with weekly scalp DPC. The material sequenced was whole blood, taken in connection with sensitization to the hapten diphenylcyclopropenone (DPC). These receptors were obtained from a woman between 50 and 59 years old with alopecia areata. Some clones in this sample may be carry-over from other donors' samples.

This clonotype was found many times. The chain is built from TRBV28 and TRBJ1-2; the D gene is possibly TRBD1 (5 bases). CDR1 and CDR2 (germline): MDHEN, SYDVKM. The V end lost 3 bases, the J end lost 6 bases, and 11 bases lay between the germline ends. CDR3 length equals 13 residues. The CDR3 DNA reads TGTGCCAGCAGTTTCCCCCAGGGAGATGGCTACACCTTC. Translated, it gives CASSFPQGDGYTF.

This clonotype appeared many times. The chain employs TRBV29-1 and TRBJ2-1, with TRBD2 matching over 8 bases. V shed 4 bases and J 9 bases; nucleotides not matched to a gene: 11. From germline, CDR1 is SQVTM and CDR2 ANQGSEA. The CDR3 is made up of 14 amino acids. CDR3 protein: CSVVPPGGSGEQFF. The CDR3 bases are TGCAGCGTTGTGCCCCCGGGAGGGAGCGGTGAGCAGTTCTTC.

This clonotype was seen at least ten times. The chain's CDR3 is CASSEALPPNAEQFF. For the CDR3, the DNA is TGTGCCAGCAGTGAAGCACTCCCACCCAACGCGGAGCAGTTCTTC. This chain connects TRBV6-1 to TRBJ2-1; no clear D. Trimming stripped 0 bases from V and 10 bases from J, with 16 bases between. There are 15 residues in the CDR3. From germline, CDR1 is MNHNS and CDR2 SASEGT.

This clonotype has a count of ten or more. The rearrangement links TRBV27 to TRBJ1-1; D ambiguous. V lost 5 bases, J lost 1 base, and 8 bases lay in between. This CDR3 spans 13 amino acids. The germline gives CDR1 MNHEY, CDR2 SMNVEV (reference sequence). This CDR3 reads CASSLSENTEAFF. As DNA, the CDR3 is TGTGCCAGCAGTCTGTCAGAGAACACTGAAGCTTTCTTT.

This clonotype was detected only a few times. The chain has TRBV11-3 and TRBJ2-4; 12 bases are a match to TRBD2. Per germline, CDR1 SGHNT and CDR2 YENEEA. Trimming took 4 bases from V and 7 from J; bases not matched to a gene: 11. This CDR3 is built from 17 residues. CDR3: CASSSRGLAGSVNIQYF. The CDR3 coding sequence is TGTGCCAGCAGCTCTCGGGGACTAGCGGGCTCGGTGAACATTCAGTACTTC.

This clonotype has more than one count but fewer than ten. The chain links TRBV20-1 to TRBJ1-1; 7 positions match TRBD1. Germline V gene sequence: CDR1 DFQATT, CDR2 SNEGSKA (reference sequence). The CDR3 spans 15 residues. V was clipped by 0 bases and J by 1 base; unmatched bases: 5. CDR3 amino acids: CSARDPGQPNTEAFF. CDR3 in DNA: TGCAGTGCTAGAGATCCGGGACAGCCGAACACTGAAGCTTTCTTT.

The rearrangement joins TRBV12-3 or TRBV12-4 to TRBJ2-1; D is ambiguous. This CDR3 contains 13 residues. V lost 7 bases and J lost 6, with 13 bases in between. The CDR3 sequence is CASTRDRSNEQFF. The CDR3 bases are TGTGCCAGCACTCGAGACCGGTCCAATGAGCAGTTCTTC.

On this clonotype: This could be a read error, since a much larger clone is one nucleotide away. The rearrangement joins TRBV30 to TRBJ2-2, with 10 bases matching TRBD1. Looked up from germline, CDR1 is GTSNPN and CDR2 is SVGIG (reference sequence). The CDR3 length is 15 residues. Here the CDR3 DNA reads TGTGCCCGGAGGGGGACAGGGGCGAACACCGGGGAGCTGTTTTTT. Translation: CARRGTGANTGELFF. The full variable domain, completed using reference TRBV30 and TRBJ2-2, is SQTIHQWPATLVQPVGSPLSLECTVEGTSNPNLYWYRQAAGRGLQLLFYSVGIGQISSEVPQNLSASRPQDRQFILSSKKLLLSDSGFYLCARRGTGANTGELFFGEGSRLTVL.

This clonotype counts as medium-sized. The CDR3 nucleotides are TGTGCCAGCAGCCCCGCATGGAACACCGGGGAGCTGTTTTTT. Its translation is CASSPAWNTGELFF. The chain couples TRBV6-5 to TRBJ2-2, with unresolved D. The CDR3 extends over 14 amino acids. The V gene lost 6 bases and the J gene lost 1 base, with 9 bases spanning the gap. The V gene's germline CDR1 is MNHEY and CDR2 SVGAGI.

V is TRBV12-3 or TRBV12-4 and J is TRBJ2-5; no firm D call. The CDR3 runs to 13 residues. The ends were cut back, 6 bases at V and 2 bases at J, with 10 bases in the middle. DNA of the CDR3: TGTGCCAGCAGCGCGGCTCGGCAAGAGACCCAGTACTTC. Translated, it gives CASSAARQETQYF.

This clonotype was seen at least ten times. The V call is TRBV6-6, the J call TRBJ1-2; 7 positions match TRBD1. The CDR3 is 16 residues long. Germline V CDR1 and CDR2: MNHNY, SVGAGI (reference sequence). V lost 5 bases, J lost 2 bases, and 11 bases stayed unmatched. This CDR3 reads CASSPQGRTGNYGYTF. The CDR3 coding sequence is TGTGCCAGCAGTCCCCAAGGCCGGACAGGAAACTATGGCTACACCTTC.

At least ten counts were recorded for this clonotype. The gene calls are TRBV28 and TRBJ1-2, with D uncertain. Trimming left V 5 bases short and J 5 bases short, with 9 bases between. Per germline, CDR1 MDHEN and CDR2 SYDVKM. CDR3 length: 12 residues. The CDR3 coding sequence is TGTGCCAGCAGTCCCGGGCCTTATGGCTACACCTTC. It is translated as CASSPGPYGYTF.

This clonotype was counted many times. The chain joins TRBV20-1 to TRBJ2-7, with 15 bases that match TRBD2. CDR1 and CDR2 (germline): DFQATT, SNEGSKA (reference sequence). The V gene end was trimmed by 3 bases and the J gene end by 1 base; junction bases not matched to a gene: 4. The CDR3 has 16 residues. CDR3 in amino acids: CSASGLAGGTSYEQYF. In DNA, the CDR3 is TGCAGTGCTAGTGGACTAGCGGGAGGGACGTCCTACGAGCAGTACTTC.

The chain links TRBV20-1 to TRBJ2-7; 12 nucleotides match TRBD2. V lost 0 bases to trimming and J lost 3 bases; unmatched junction nucleotides: 12. Germline V gene data show CDR1 as DFQATT and CDR2 as SNEGSKA (reference sequence). This CDR3 comprises 18 residues. The CDR3: CSARDGSKRTSGIYEQYF. CDR3 bases: TGCAGTGCTAGAGATGGATCTAAAAGGACTAGCGGGATCTACGAGCAGTACTTC.

This clonotype occurred many times. The chain employs TRBV2 and TRBJ1-5; a weak D match, TRBD1 (6 bases). The CDR3 runs to 15 residues. The V end lost 7 bases, the J end lost 4 bases, and 17 bases lay between the germline ends. CDR1 is SNHLY, CDR2 FYNNEI, per germline. The CDR3 coding sequence is TGTGCCAGCACAAGACGGGGGGCCCAGAATCAGCCCCAGCATTTT. Translating gives CASTRRGAQNQPQHF.

The sample holds many counts of this clonotype. V usage is TRBV7-9 and J usage is TRBJ2-1, with TRBD2 as a possible D gene (6 bases). V gave up 5 bases and J gave up 9 bases, with 17 bases separating them. Germline values: CDR1 SEHNR, CDR2 FQNEAQ (reference sequence). The CDR3 covers 14 residues. The CDR3 DNA reads TGTGCCAGCAGCGAAGTGACCCTAGCGTCTGAGCAGTTCTTC. This gives the protein CASSEVTLASEQFF.

This clonotype was found many times. The genes are TRBV12-3 or TRBV12-4 and TRBJ2-4, with a weak D call TRBD2 (5 bases). Between the trimmed V and J ends, which lost 2 bases and 8 bases, there was a span of 16 bases. CDR3 length equals 15 residues. CDR3 loop: CASSLSGSPGYIQYF. For the CDR3, the DNA is TGTGCCAGCAGTTTATCCGGGTCGCCGGGGTACATTCAGTACTTC.

The genes are TRBV29-1 and TRBJ2-7; TRBD2 matches at 8 bases. The CDR3 has 13 amino acids. CDR1 and CDR2 from the germline V gene are SQVTM and ANQGSEA. With V trimmed by 6 bases and J by 2 bases, 6 bases remained unmatched. CDR3 sequence: CSVDTSGPYEQYF. The CDR3 nucleotides read TGCAGCGTCGACACTAGCGGACCCTACGAGCAGTACTTC.

The chain has TRBV30 and TRBJ2-1; 9 nucleotides align to TRBD1. Unmatched junction bases numbered 6, after V lost 3 bases and J lost 0 bases. CDR1 GTSNPN and CDR2 SVGIG come from the germline V gene (reference sequence). The CDR3 totals 16 residues. The CDR3 DNA sequence: TGTGCCTGGAGAAAGACAGGGGGAGGCTCCTACAATGAGCAGTTCTTC. This encodes CAWRKTGGGSYNEQFF.

The V call is TRBV5-6, the J call TRBJ1-2; 10 positions match TRBD1. Per the germline V gene, CDR1 is SGHDT and CDR2 is YYEEEE. Unmatched junction bases numbered 13, after V lost 3 bases and J lost 8 bases. CDR3 length: 16 residues. The CDR3: CASSSPYSGTGVGYTF. Written as DNA, the CDR3 is TGTGCCAGCAGCTCGCCTTATTCCGGGACAGGGGTCGGCTACACCTTC.

There are a few counts of this clonotype. This chain connects TRBV11-2 to TRBJ2-1; 10 bases are shared with TRBD2. The CDR3 loop spans 15 amino acids. V was pared by 6 bases and J by 5 bases, with 7 bases of the junction left unmatched. The germline V gene encodes CDR1 SGHAT and CDR2 FQNNGV. This CDR3 is CASRRLAGAHNEQFF. The CDR3 DNA reads as TGTGCCAGCAGACGCCTAGCGGGAGCACACAATGAGCAGTTCTTC.

In this sample, this clonotype turned up many times. The chain links TRBV11-2 to TRBJ2-7, with 10 bases fitting TRBD1. Germline CDR1 reads SGHAT; CDR2 reads FQNNGV. The CDR3 is 14 amino acids. V lost 5 bases and J lost 3; bases outside the gene matches: 4. CDR3 region: CASSPRDRGYEQYF. The CDR3 region has the DNA TGTGCCAGCAGCCCCCGGGACAGGGGCTACGAGCAGTACTTC.

At least ten counts were recorded for this clonotype. The genes are TRBV12-3 or TRBV12-4 and TRBJ1-1; D is possibly TRBD1 (6 bases). The CDR3 runs 14 residues. Deletions cut 2 bases from V and 0 bases from J, with 7 bases between. In DNA, the CDR3 is TGTGCCAGCAGTTTACAGGGGATGAACACTGAAGCTTTCTTT. Its translation: CASSLQGMNTEAFF.

By sample fraction, this clonotype is medium-sized (0.01 to 0.1%). The CDR3 is CSVEQGAKRGYTF. The CDR3 DNA is TGCAGCGTAGAACAGGGGGCGAAGCGAGGCTACACCTTC. The chain uses TRBV29-1 and TRBJ1-2; 9 bases are shared with TRBD1. The trim removed 6 bases at V and 8 bases at J, leaving 10 bases unmatched. This CDR3 is built from 13 residues. CDR1 and CDR2 (germline): SQVTM, ANQGSEA.

This chain uses TRBV5-4 with TRBJ1-1; D unresolved. The CDR3 covers 14 residues. V dropped 5 bases and J dropped 3 bases, with 14 bases sitting between them. Germline lookup yields CDR1 SGHNT and CDR2 YYREEE (reference sequence). The DNA for the CDR3 is TGTGCCAGCAGGACCGGGCAGACCGACACTGAAGCTTTCTTT. It specifies CASRTGQTDTEAFF.

This clonotype occurred a few times. The chain uses TRBV29-1 and TRBJ2-1; D perhaps matches TRBD2 (5 bases). V was shortened by 2 bases and J by 0 bases, with 23 bases between the two germline ends. Germline-derived CDR1 and CDR2 are SQVTM and ANQGSEA. This CDR3 region has 19 residues. CDR3 in DNA: TGCAGCGTTGAACTAGTCCGAGGGAGTTTCAGAATCTCCTACAATGAGCAGTTCTTC. The encoded protein is CSVELVRGSFRISYNEQFF.

This clonotype was observed at least ten times. The chain uses TRBV20-1 and TRBJ2-5; TRBD1 or TRBD2 may be the D gene (5 bases each). The V gene's germline CDR1 is DFQATT and CDR2 SNEGSKA (reference sequence). Between the trimmed V and J ends, which lost 5 bases and 2 bases, there was a span of 12 bases. There are 13 residues in the CDR3. CDR3 in amino acids: CSAPGTDQETQYF. The CDR3, as DNA: TGCAGTGCTCCCGGGACCGATCAAGAGACCCAGTACTTC.

This clonotype was counted at least ten times. The rearrangement joins TRBV6-5 to TRBJ2-1; the D gene is possibly TRBD1 (6 bases). V gave up 6 bases and J gave up 3 bases, with 21 bases separating them. Germline V gene lookup returns CDR1 MNHEY and CDR2 SVGAGI. The CDR3 runs to 17 residues. CDR3 bases: TGTGCCAGCAGCCCCAGGGGAAATGGACAGTTCTACAATGAGCAGTTCTTC. Its protein product is CASSPRGNGQFYNEQFF.

This clonotype was found many times. This CDR3 is CASSQRGTSGSSDTQYF. The CDR3 DNA is TGTGCCAGCAGCCAGAGAGGGACTAGCGGGAGTTCAGATACGCAGTATTTT. V is TRBV7-9 and J is TRBJ2-3; 14 bases line up with TRBD2. The CDR3 sequence is 17 residues long. Looked up from germline, CDR1 is SEHNR and CDR2 is FQNEAQ (reference sequence). V shed 5 bases, J shed 4 bases, and the junction held 8 bases outside the gene matches.

This sequence joins TRBV19 and TRBJ1-2, with a possible D match to TRBD1 (5 bases). Trimming cost V 4 bases and J 6 bases, with 6 bases left between them. The CDR3 extends over 11 amino acids. Germline assignment: CDR1 LNHDA and CDR2 SQIVND (reference sequence). The CDR3 DNA reads as TGTGCCAGTAGTAGGGGGGATGGCTACACCTTC. The encoded protein is CASSRGDGYTF.